These 24 T cell receptor beta chains originate from one sample sequenced in a study of long-term antiretroviral therapy in people with HIV (dated by TCRdb to 2021 to 2024). The immunoSEQ hsTCRB v3.0 assay was used at survey level resolution to sequence the TRB variable region. TCRdb stores this immuneACCESS table with in-frame sequences only. Part of the clones is absent; in the studies checked, under half of the shortfall reflects unresolved V genes, and no reason is known for the rest. Recorded for this sample are roughly 18,000 clones; around three quarters of them occurred a single time. The biggest ten clones account for about 14% of the sample. The sequencing here drew on unsorted PBMCs, taken 2.9 years after starting antiretroviral therapy. Every receptor here comes from a woman in her 30s with HIV.

This chain uses TRBV7-2 with TRBJ2-1; D is undetermined. The CDR3 contains 18 residues. Trimming took 5 bases from V and 0 from J, leaving 20 bases between them. Germline V gene lookup returns CDR1 SGHTA and CDR2 FQGNSA. CDR3 region: CASSPQPASALSYNEQFF. CDR3 DNA sequence: TGTGCCAGCAGCCCCCAGCCCGCCAGCGCCCTCTCCTACAATGAGCAGTTCTTC. The whole variable domain, remainder taken from reference TRBV7-2 and TRBJ2-1, is GAGVSQSPSNKVTEKGKDVELRCDPISGHTALYWYRQSLGQGLEFLIYFQGNSAPDKSGLPSDRFSAERTGGSVSTLTIQRTQQEDSAVYLCASSPQPASALSYNEQFFGPGTRLTVL.

The J gene is TRBJ2-5, the V gene TRBV7-3; no firm D call. The V and J ends lost 8 bases and 4 bases respectively, with 2 bases between them. In germline, CDR1 is SGHTA, CDR2 FQGTGA. This CDR3 is 9 amino acids long. DNA of the CDR3: TGTGCCAGCGGAGAGACCCAGTACTTC. Translation gives CASGETQYF.

The V gene is TRBV23-1, the J gene TRBJ2-7; unclear D gene. Being an ORF, TRBV23-1 has a function that is uncertain. Trimming removed 2 bases at V and 2 bases at J, with 16 bases between. This CDR3 contains 16 residues. The DNA of the CDR3 is TGCGCCAGCAGTCAAGCAGCCGTCAAAGGGCCCTACGAGCAGTACGTC. Its translation: CASSQAAVKGPYEQYV.

V usage is TRBV25-1 and J usage is TRBJ1-3; D is unresolved. This CDR3 spans 15 amino acids. Trimming pared 3 bases from V and 4 bases from J, leaving 13 bases between. Germline V gene data show CDR1 as MGHDK and CDR2 as SYGVNS. The CDR3 DNA sequence: TGTGCCAGCAGTGAGGATCGGGGAGGCGGAAACACCATATATTTT. Translated, it gives CASSEDRGGGNTIYF.

The chain couples TRBV6-6 to TRBJ1-2, with 9 bases lining up with TRBD1. This CDR3 has 14 amino acids. V lost 0 bases and J lost 9; bases outside the gene matches: 5. Per the germline V gene, CDR1 is MNHNY and CDR2 is SVGAGI (reference sequence). Here the CDR3 reads CASSYSGDRASYTF. In nucleotides, the CDR3 is TGTGCCAGCAGTTACTCGGGGGACAGGGCTAGCTACACCTTC.

The CDR3 region has the DNA TGTGCCAGCAGGTGGGACCCTCAACAGCCCCAGCATTTT. Residues: CASRWDPQQPQHF. The V call is TRBV6-1, the J call TRBJ1-5, with a tentative D call TRBD1 (5 bases). The CDR3 loop spans 13 amino acids. In germline, CDR1 is MNHNS, CDR2 SASEGT. Trimming removed 6 bases from V and 7 bases from J, with 13 bases in between.

This sequence joins TRBV18 and TRBJ2-3; no clear D. Trimming took off 6 bases at V and 7 bases at J, with 23 bases between the two ends. From germline, CDR1 is KGHSH and CDR2 LQKENI. The CDR3 consists of 16 residues. In DNA, the CDR3 is TGTGCCAGCTCCCTGGGTTTGGCACAACCATCCAATACGCAGTATTTT. It codes for CASSLGLAQPSNTQYF. The full variable domain, rest sourced from reference TRBV18 and TRBJ2-3, is NAGVMQNPRHLVRRRGQEARLRCSPMKGHSHVYWYRQLPEEGLKFMVYLQKENIIDESGMPKERFSAEFPKEGPSILRIQQVVRGDSAAYFCASSLGLAQPSNTQYFGPGTRLTVL.

V gene TRBV9 combines with J gene TRBJ2-2; the D is unclear. Germline CDR1 reads SGDLS; CDR2 reads YYNGEE. With 0 bases removed from V and 1 base from J, the gap between germline ends came to 4 bases. This CDR3 is built from 14 residues. CDR3 residues: CASSVDGNTGELFF. CDR3 nucleotides: TGTGCCAGCAGCGTAGATGGGAACACCGGGGAGCTGTTTTTT.

As to this clone: The sample holds other DNA sequences that translate to the same CDR3. The chain recombines TRBV6-5 with TRBJ2-1, with D perhaps matching TRBD2 (6 bases). The CDR3 consists of 13 residues. CDR1 and CDR2 (germline): MNHEY, SVGAGI. V was clipped by 2 bases and J by 7 bases, with 9 bases between them. This chain's CDR3 is CASSYAAGNEQFF. The CDR3 coding sequence is TGTGCCAGCAGTTACGCGGCGGGGAATGAGCAGTTCTTC.

This sequence joins TRBV7-2 and TRBJ1-3; 7 nucleotides line up with TRBD1. This CDR3 is 16 amino acids long. Germline V lookup: CDR1 SGHTA, CDR2 FQGNSA. With V trimmed by 4 bases and J by 0 bases, 6 bases remained unmatched. This CDR3 reads CASSYGQAISGNTIYF. The CDR3 coding sequence is TGTGCCAGCAGCTACGGACAGGCGATCTCTGGAAACACCATATATTTT.

The V and J genes are TRBV5-5 and TRBJ1-5, with a possible D match to TRBD1 (5 bases). Germline V gives CDR1 SGHKS, CDR2 YYEKEE (reference sequence). The CDR3 has 14 residues. Trimming shortened V by 4 bases and J by 6 bases, and 14 bases separated the two germline ends. CDR3 sequence (DNA): TGTGCCAGCAGCACAGGACACGTTGGTCAGCCCCAGCATTTT. Translated, it gives CASSTGHVGQPQHF.

This chain uses TRBV2 with TRBJ2-3; D gene unclear. This CDR3 spans 13 amino acids. CDR1 is SNHLY, CDR2 FYNNEI, per germline. Trimming shortened V by 8 bases and J by 0 bases, and 9 bases separated the two germline ends. CDR3 loop: CASASESTDTQYF. The CDR3 region has the DNA TGTGCCAGCGCCTCGGAGAGCACAGATACGCAGTATTTT. Based on the CDR3 plus reference TRBV2 and TRBJ2-3, the full variable domain is EPEVTQTPSHQVTQMGQEVILRCVPISNHLYFYWYRQILGQKVEFLVSFYNNEISEKSEIFDDQFSVERPDGSNFTLKIRSTKLEDSAMYFCASASESTDTQYFGPGTRLTVL.

This rearrangement joins TRBV4-2 to TRBJ2-4; 8 bases fit TRBD1. V shed 4 bases and J 7 bases; nucleotides not matched to a gene: 6. The CDR3 totals 14 residues. Germline CDR1 reads LGHNA; CDR2 reads YNFKEQ. The chain's CDR3 is CASSPLGTGNIQYF. The CDR3, as DNA: TGTGCCAGCAGCCCCCTAGGGACAGGTAACATTCAGTACTTC.

This chain connects TRBV7-8 to TRBJ1-1; TRBD1 matches at 7 bases. Germline V gene lookup returns CDR1 SGHVS and CDR2 FQNEAQ. V trimming: 3 bases; J trimming: 7 bases; junction bases outside the gene matches: 8. CDR3 length equals 14 residues. The CDR3 spells CASSFDREMGEAFF. CDR3 DNA sequence: TGTGCCAGCAGCTTCGACAGGGAGATGGGTGAAGCTTTCTTT. Drawing the rest from reference TRBV7-8 and TRBJ1-1, the complete variable domain is GAGVSQSPRYKVAKRGQDVALRCDPISGHVSLFWYQQALGQGPEFLTYFQNEAQLDKSGLPSDRFFAERPEGSVSTLKIQRTQQEDSAVYLCASSFDREMGEAFFGQGTRLTVV.

V is TRBV19 and J is TRBJ2-3; D not certain. The CDR3 runs 13 residues. V lost 8 bases and J 1 base, leaving 10 bases between the germline ends. Germline CDR1 and CDR2: LNHDA and SQIVND (reference sequence). CDR3 amino acids: CASLRLGTDTQYF. For the CDR3, the DNA is TGTGCCAGTCTTCGCCTCGGCACAGATACGCAGTATTTT.

The V and J genes are TRBV10-3 and TRBJ1-2; D is unresolved. This CDR3 has 11 residues. Germline V lookup: CDR1 ENHRY, CDR2 SYGVKD. Trimming removed 6 bases at V and 3 bases at J, with 5 bases between. CDR3 region: CAIRKDYGYTF. The CDR3 nucleotides read TGTGCCATCAGGAAGGACTATGGCTACACCTTC.

This clone has just one count. The chain couples TRBV7-6 to TRBJ2-3, with unresolved D. Germline values: CDR1 SGHVS, CDR2 FNYEAQ. V dropped 0 bases and J dropped 2 bases, with 3 bases sitting between them. The CDR3 has 13 amino acids. The CDR3 sequence: CASSLAYTDTQYF. The CDR3 nucleotides are TGTGCCAGCAGCTTAGCCTACACAGATACGCAGTATTTT. Filled out from reference TRBV7-6 and TRBJ2-3, the complete variable domain reads GAGVSQSPRYKVTKRGQDVALRCDPISGHVSLYWYRQALGQGPEFLTYFNYEAQQDKSGLPNDRFSAERPEGSISTLTIQRTEQRDSAMYRCASSLAYTDTQYFGPGTRLTVL.

The chain employs TRBV6-4 and TRBJ2-7; no firm D call. V dropped 2 bases and J dropped 2 bases, with 13 bases sitting between them. The CDR3 sequence is 15 residues long. Germline CDR1 MRHNA, CDR2 SNTAGT. The CDR3, as DNA: TGTGCCAGCAGTGACGGTAAAGGGTGCCCCTACGAGCAGTACGTC. It yields the protein CASSDGKGCPYEQYV.

This clone was seen once. The genes are TRBV15 and TRBJ1-1; 7 bases are a match to TRBD1. J gave up 4 bases and V 2 bases, and 7 bases lay outside the gene matches. This CDR3 is 15 amino acids long. CDR1 and CDR2 (germline): LNHNV, YYDKDF (reference sequence). For the CDR3, the DNA is TGTGCCACCAGCAGAACAGGGGTGGGGAGCACTGAAGCTTTCTTT. Protein sequence: CATSRTGVGSTEAFF.

The genes are TRBV10-1 and TRBJ2-2; maybe TRBD1 (5 bases). The CDR3 is 13 residues long. The V gene's germline CDR1 is WNHNN and CDR2 SYGVQD (reference sequence). Trimming removed 6 bases from V and 6 bases from J, with 11 bases in between. CDR3 sequence reads: CASSRDGAGELFF. In DNA form, the CDR3 reads TGCGCCAGCAGCAGGGATGGAGCCGGGGAGCTGTTTTTT.

The rearrangement joins TRBV18 to TRBJ1-1, with 7 bases identical to TRBD1. Trimming at V came to 6 bases and at J to 5 bases, leaving 12 bases not matched to a gene. CDR1 and CDR2 from the germline V gene are KGHSH and LQKENI. The CDR3 spans 15 residues. The CDR3 bases are TGTGCCAGCTCCGCCTTCCCCAGGGGGGGGACTGAAGCTTTCTTT. This sequence encodes CASSAFPRGGTEAFF.

The chain recombines TRBV11-2 with TRBJ1-5; no clear D gene. This CDR3 spans 15 amino acids. Trimming took 3 bases from V and 2 from J, leaving 11 bases between them. Germline lookup yields CDR1 SGHAT and CDR2 FQNNGV. The CDR3 protein is CASSFEGGGNQPQHF. The CDR3 bases are TGTGCCAGCAGCTTTGAGGGTGGGGGCAATCAGCCCCAGCATTTT.

The genes are TRBV12-5 and TRBJ2-5, with TRBD2 identical over 14 bases. This CDR3 region has 16 residues. Trimming took 5 bases from V and 5 from J; bases not matched to a gene: 7. Germline CDR1 is LGHNT and CDR2 is FRNRAP. CDR3 amino acids: CASGLRLAGGLETQYF. CDR3 in DNA: TGTGCTAGTGGTCTAAGACTAGCGGGGGGGCTTGAGACCCAGTACTTC.

This clone was seen only a few times. V is TRBV2 and J is TRBJ2-7; 7 nucleotides align to TRBD1. In germline, CDR1 is SNHLY, CDR2 FYNNEI. J gave up 5 bases and V 4 bases, and 5 bases lay outside the gene matches. The length of the CDR3 is 13 residues. The CDR3 coding sequence is TGTGCCAGCAGTGTCCAGGGGGTAGACGAGCAGTACTTC. This translates into CASSVQGVDEQYF.